This entry features one T cell receptor beta chain sequence. This clone's antigen is unknown. One base away there is no much larger clone; base qualities are not given. The germline V gene (reference sequence) supplies CDR1 GTSNPN and CDR2 SVGIG. Reading from cysteine to phenylalanine, the CDR3 counts 15 amino acids. Left in the record is the CDR3 DNA by itself, 45 bases read in frame from the first base. Trimming leaves V shorter by 5 bases and J shorter by 6 bases, with the junction holding 7 bases beyond the gene matches. The data derive from a study of blood T cell repertoires in COVID-19 (dated by TCRdb to the early 2020s). With respect to the entire study: The collaborator samples originated in the United States, Italy and Spain and spanned the acute and convalescent phases of COVID-19. HLA class I and class II types, where available, came from metadata supplied by the sample provider rather than from assay-based typing. The repertoires were released in a freely available public database meant as a resource for research on the immune response to SARS-CoV-2. The material from the prospective study consisted of cDNA or gDNA derived from T cells, B-cell-depleted T cells, or PBMCs. Deeply sampled blood TCRbeta repertoires from subjects exposed to, actively infected with, or recovered from COVID-19 were included in the dataset. A de-identified subject ID, COVID-19 status, age in years and sex were almost always included in the sample metadata. The samples were drawn from two sources: the first 160 participants of the ongoing ImmuneRACE study, and some 1,300 subjects contributed by 6 global collaborators. Results the study describes overall, beyond this receptor: How much clinical and demographic metadata was included differed by source and by participant, and the metadata was provided uncurated.

The collaborating institutions used their own protocols to collect whole blood in K2EDTA tubes. Collaborator samples were shipped for TCRbeta analysis as frozen whole blood, isolated PBMCs, or DNA extracted from either sample type. TCRbeta CDR3 regions were amplified from genomic DNA using the immunoSEQ Assay, a bias-controlled multiplex PCR. For the original study's pipeline: The number of nucleated cells in each sample was estimated from the amplification of reference gene primers within the assay. Sequence reads were collapsed and filtered to measure the absolute abundance of every unique TCRbeta CDR3 rearrangement. For each sample, productive Simpson clonality was calculated by taking the square root of Simpson's diversity index across productive rearrangements. This is the immuneACCESS table as TCRdb keeps it, with only in-frame sequences that have V and J called. A part of the clones is gone; compared with another copy, unresolved V genes explain less than half, and the rest is unexplained. That table furnishes V, J and clone size, whereas the DNA furnished D and trimming. This sample lists more than 50,000 clones; about 81% were detected once. The ten largest make up 10% to 15% of the sample.

The sequenced material came from peripheral blood. This receptor was taken from a human donor in a cohort sampled during active COVID-19. Recombination linked TRBV30 to TRBJ2-2; 12 central bases correspond to TRBD2. The DNA is as follows: TGTGCCTGGGCCATTGGACTAGCGGGGTCCGGGGAGCTGTTTTTT. This yields the protein CAWAIGLAGSGELFF.